This TCR beta chain was recorded in a study of blood T cell repertoires in COVID-19. The overall study: Sites across the United States, Italy and Spain contributed samples from acute and convalescent COVID-19. Nucleic acid was either cDNA or gDNA, and it came from T cells, B-cell-depleted T cells, or PBMCs.

This clone has only one observation. The CDR3 loop spans 13 amino acids. Germline lookup yields CDR1 SGHRS and CDR2 YFSETQ. Between the trimmed V and J ends, which lost 5 bases and 5 bases, there was a span of 13 bases. Authors' data handling: Counts of nucleated cells, estimated from reference gene primer amplification, were obtained. Only in-frame clones appear in the TCRdb table, and some are missing; sequencing was by immunoSEQ multiplex PCR. The V and J calls and clone size were taken over from that table, and D and trimming were inferred from the DNA. The top ten hold 9% to 10% of the sample, which has about 69,000 clones, roughly 80% seen once.

Material for sequencing was peripheral blood. The chain couples TRBV5-1 to TRBJ2-5, with D possibly being TRBD2 (7 bases). The sequence was obtained from a woman of 80 years or more with acute or convalescent COVID-19. The CDR3 sequence: CASSGGAGETQYF. In nucleotides, the CDR3 is TGCGCCAGCAGTGGGGGGGCCGGGGAGACCCAGTACTTC.